These 28 T cell receptor beta chains came from one sample sequenced in a study of T cells in Graves' hyperthyroidism and ophthalmopathy. TCR beta CDR3 regions were amplified from RNA transcripts. The HTBI primer set was used in a first-round RT-PCR of the TCR CDR3. TCRdb fed the multiplex PCR reads into MiXCR, producing one record per CDR3 protein. The sample holds about 200,000 distinct CDR3 sequences, about 16% seen once. Sample: blood. These receptor sequences come from a man aged 40-49 years with Graves' hyperthyroidism.

This clonotype showed up many times. CDR3 nucleotides: TGTGCCAGCAGAGATGGAACAGGGGGGGACACAGATACGCAGTATTTT. Translating it yields CASRDGTGGDTDTQYF. The rearrangement uses TRBV6-1 and TRBJ2-3, with D possibly matching TRBD1 (8 bases). V was clipped by 6 bases and J by 2 bases, with 18 bases between them. Germline CDR1 and CDR2: MNHNS and SASEGT. This CDR3 has 16 amino acids.

This clonotype was seen at least ten times. V and J are TRBV2 and TRBJ1-2; perhaps TRBD1 as D (5 bases). CDR3 length: 12 residues. Trimming left V 7 bases short and J 4 bases short, with 10 bases between. In germline, CDR1 is SNHLY, CDR2 FYNNEI. Here the CDR3 DNA reads TGTGCCAGCACTCAGGGACCCTATGGCTACACCTTC. It encodes CASTQGPYGYTF. Full variable domain (remainder filled in from reference TRBV2 and TRBJ1-2): EPEVTQTPSHQVTQMGQEVILRCVPISNHLYFYWYRQILGQKVEFLVSFYNNEISEKSEIFDDQFSVERPDGSNFTLKIRSTKLEDSAMYFCASTQGPYGYTFGSGTRLTVV.

This sequence joins TRBV5-1 and TRBJ2-7; TRBD1 or TRBD2 may be the D gene (5 bases each). Trimming left V 4 bases short and J 7 bases short, with 12 bases between. CDR1 and CDR2 from the germline V gene are SGHRS and YFSETQ. The CDR3 loop spans 12 amino acids. Here the CDR3 reads CASSGTQREQYF. CDR3 in DNA: TGCGCCAGCAGCGGGACCCAGAGGGAGCAGTACTTC.

This clonotype was recorded a few times. The rearrangement uses TRBV12-3 or TRBV12-4 and TRBJ2-2; D call uncertain. V dropped 3 bases and J dropped 2 bases, with 7 bases sitting between them. This CDR3 contains 14 residues. CDR3 nucleotides: TGTGCCAGCAGTTTGGGCCATAACACCGGGGAGCTGTTTTTT. It specifies CASSLGHNTGELFF.

This clonotype was seen ten or more times. The V and J genes are TRBV2 and TRBJ1-4; D remains unclear. V was clipped by 6 bases and J by 0 bases, with 8 bases between them. The CDR3 extends over 14 amino acids. Germline V gives CDR1 SNHLY, CDR2 FYNNEI. CDR3 in amino acids: CASRSGTTNEKLFF. CDR3 nucleotide sequence: TGTGCCAGCAGATCAGGCACAACTAATGAAAAACTGTTTTTT.

This chain connects TRBV7-2 to TRBJ2-1; 7 bases are a match to TRBD2. This CDR3 contains 13 residues. Germline values: CDR1 SGHTA, CDR2 FQGNSA. Trimming at V came to 4 bases and at J to 9 bases, leaving 6 bases not matched to a gene. CDR3 region: CASSSSRGGEQFF. In nucleotides, the CDR3 is TGTGCCAGCAGCTCATCTCGCGGGGGTGAGCAGTTCTTC.

There are many counts of this clonotype. The chain uses TRBV6-1 and TRBJ1-1; 7 positions agree with TRBD1. Germline CDR1 MNHNS, CDR2 SASEGT. CDR3 length: 15 amino acids. Trimming at V came to 5 bases and at J to 5 bases, leaving 11 bases not matched to a gene. The CDR3 sequence: CASSSVSGTETEAFF. The DNA for the CDR3 is TGTGCCAGCAGTTCGGTAAGCGGGACAGAAACTGAAGCTTTCTTT.

This clonotype was seen ten or more times. The gene calls are TRBV7-9 and TRBJ2-7; 8 nucleotides line up with TRBD1. Germline CDR1 SEHNR, CDR2 FQNEAQ (reference sequence). The V gene end was trimmed by 6 bases and the J gene end by 4 bases; junction bases not matched to a gene: 14. The CDR3 contains 16 residues. The CDR3 nucleotides are TGTGCCAGCAGTTATAATCCAGGGGGCGGAAATTACGAGCAGTACTTC. It codes for CASSYNPGGGNYEQYF.

Ten or more counts support this clonotype. The rearrangement links TRBV5-1 to TRBJ2-3; D might be TRBD1 (5 bases). Trimming stripped 3 bases from V and 4 bases from J, with 18 bases between. CDR3 length: 16 residues. CDR1 is SGHRS and CDR2 is YFSETQ in the germline V gene. This chain's CDR3 is CASSSIVAGSADTQYF. The CDR3 DNA reads as TGCGCCAGCAGCTCTATCGTGGCAGGGTCCGCAGATACGCAGTATTTT.

This clonotype was observed at least ten times. This chain connects TRBV9 to TRBJ2-2; D is perhaps TRBD1 or TRBD2 (5 bases each). The CDR3 is made up of 16 amino acids. The germline CDR1 and CDR2 sequences are SGDLS and YYNGEE. V gave up 4 bases and J gave up 0 bases, with 13 bases separating them. The CDR3 is CASSSRDRSNTGELFF. The CDR3 DNA reads as TGTGCCAGCAGCTCCAGGGACCGGTCGAACACCGGGGAGCTGTTTTTT.

As to this clonotype: This clone may be a read error of a much larger clone one base away. CDR3 region: CASSGIAGLREQYF. In DNA form, the CDR3 reads TGTGCCAGCAGTGGCATCGCAGGGCTACGGGAGCAGTACTTC. V gene TRBV2 combines with J gene TRBJ2-7; TRBD1 might be the D (5 bases). The CDR3 totals 14 residues. CDR1 and CDR2 from the germline V gene are SNHLY and FYNNEI. Trimming took off 4 bases at V and 7 bases at J, with 17 bases between the two ends.

This clonotype was recorded many times. This sequence joins TRBV10-3 and TRBJ2-2; 10 nucleotides align to TRBD2. This CDR3 contains 15 residues. CDR1 and CDR2 from the germline V gene are ENHRY and SYGVKD. Trimming took 8 bases from V and 2 from J; bases not matched to a gene: 5. The CDR3 region is CAIRPSGGNTGELFF. The DNA for the CDR3 is TGTGCCATCCGACCTAGCGGGGGAAACACCGGGGAGCTGTTTTTT.

This clonotype was seen repeatedly, ten times or more. The chain combines TRBV5-1 with TRBJ2-7, with 7 bases identical to TRBD2. In germline, CDR1 is SGHRS, CDR2 YFSETQ. The CDR3 has 14 residues. V gave up 4 bases and J gave up 7 bases; unmatched junction bases: 11. DNA of the CDR3: TGCGCCAGCAGCAGCGGGGACTCATCAACAGAGCAGTACTTC. It specifies CASSSGDSSTEQYF.

This clonotype was detected ten times or more. The V call is TRBV5-1, the J call TRBJ2-3; 7 positions agree with TRBD1. CDR3 size: 16 residues. Trimming at V came to 5 bases and at J to 7 bases, leaving 16 bases not matched to a gene. Germline CDR1 SGHRS, CDR2 YFSETQ. CDR3 coding DNA: TGCGCCAGCAGACCTGGGACAGAAAACCTCCCTCATACGCAGTATTTT. Translation: CASRPGTENLPHTQYF.

This chain connects TRBV7-2 to TRBJ2-3; the match to TRBD2 covers 11 bases. CDR1 and CDR2 (germline): SGHTA, FQGNSA. J gave up 5 bases and V 3 bases, and 7 bases lay outside the gene matches. The CDR3 consists of 16 residues. The CDR3 sequence: CASSFPVAGGQDTQYF. The CDR3 DNA follows: TGTGCCAGCAGCTTCCCCGTAGCGGGGGGGCAAGATACGCAGTATTTT.

V usage is TRBV7-2 and J usage is TRBJ2-5; D not resolved. The CDR3 runs 13 residues. Germline values: CDR1 SGHTA, CDR2 FQGNSA. V lost 5 bases and J lost 5, with 12 bases in between. The CDR3 sequence is CASSAILVETQYF. CDR3 bases: TGTGCCAGCAGCGCCATTCTAGTGGAGACCCAGTACTTC.

This clonotype was counted ten times or more. The chain recombines TRBV18 with TRBJ1-1; no clear D. V lost 1 base to trimming and J lost 4 bases, with 16 bases between them. The germline CDR1 and CDR2 sequences are KGHSH and LQKENI. This CDR3 region has 16 residues. CDR3 nucleotide sequence: TGTGCCAGCTCACCACTGGTTGCGAAGGGAGGCACTGAAGCTTTCTTT. Translated: CASSPLVAKGGTEAFF.

This chain joins TRBV4-2 and TRBJ2-1; no definite D call. V lost 3 bases to trimming and J lost 2 bases, with 14 bases between them. Germline values: CDR1 LGHNA, CDR2 YNFKEQ. This CDR3 has 16 amino acids. CDR3 sequence (DNA): TGTGCCAGCAGCCACGGGCCCGATGGGGCCTACAATGAGCAGTTCTTC. It is translated as CASSHGPDGAYNEQFF.

The chain carries TRBV15 and TRBJ1-5; D gene uncertain. The CDR3 consists of 16 residues. Germline CDR1 is LNHNV and CDR2 is YYDKDF (reference sequence). Trimming removed 0 bases at V and 3 bases at J, with 12 bases between. The CDR3 here is CATSRDPHSNNQPQHF. The CDR3 nucleotides read TGTGCCACCAGCAGAGATCCTCACAGCAACAATCAGCCCCAGCATTTT.

V is TRBV9 and J is TRBJ2-3, with 11 bases that match TRBD1. The J segment lost 8 bases and the V segment lost 5 bases, leaving 1 base of the junction unmatched. The CDR3 spans 12 residues. In germline, CDR1 is SGDLS, CDR2 YYNGEE. The CDR3 sequence is CASRGTGGTQYF. The CDR3 region has the DNA TGTGCCAGCAGGGGGACAGGGGGTACGCAGTATTTT.

There are many counts of this clonotype. The gene calls are TRBV6-2 or TRBV6-3 and TRBJ1-2; D not resolved. The germline V and J ends were trimmed by 6 bases and 8 bases, with 13 bases remaining between them. The CDR3 extends over 12 amino acids. Germline V lookup: CDR1 MNHEY, CDR2 SVGEGT. The CDR3 bases are TGTGCCAGCAGCTACAACGTGCAAGGCTACACCTTC. Amino acids: CASSYNVQGYTF.

The table lists this clonotype with a few counts. The chain uses TRBV27 and TRBJ2-2, with 14 bases fitting TRBD2. V dropped 4 bases and J dropped 4; count of bases not matched to a gene: 11. Germline loops: CDR1 MNHEY, CDR2 SMNVEV (reference sequence). The CDR3 has 19 amino acids. In nucleotides, the CDR3 is TGTGCCAGCAGTTCCCTTGGACTAGCGGGGGGAGTATCCACCGGGGAGCTGTTTTTT. Amino acids: CASSSLGLAGGVSTGELFF.

The sample holds a few counts of this clonotype. The chain links TRBV6-2 or TRBV6-3 to TRBJ2-5; D remains unclear. The CDR3 loop spans 15 amino acids. The germline V gene has CDR1 MNHEY and CDR2 SVGEGT. Trimming removed 8 bases from V and 2 bases from J, with 18 bases in between. CDR3 loop: CASAIRVLTQETQYF. CDR3 DNA sequence: TGTGCCAGCGCGATCCGGGTCCTAACTCAAGAGACCCAGTACTTC.

About this clonotype itself: This may come from a read error, since a much larger clone is one base off. The chain joins TRBV20-1 to TRBJ2-1; 7 bases align to TRBD2. The CDR3 covers 19 residues. Germline values: CDR1 DFQATT, CDR2 SNEGSKA (reference sequence). The DNA of the CDR3 is TGCAGTGCTAGAGATCGGGTGGGGGGGATTCACAGCTCCTACAATAAGCAGTTCTTC. Protein product: CSARDRVGGIHSSYNKQFF.

At least ten counts were recorded for this clonotype. V gene TRBV27 combines with J gene TRBJ1-1; TRBD1 is a possible D gene (6 bases). The CDR3 is 14 residues long. The V end lost 5 bases, the J end lost 2 bases, and 12 bases lay between the germline ends. Germline loops: CDR1 MNHEY, CDR2 SMNVEV (reference sequence). The CDR3 DNA follows: TGTGCCAGCAGTGAAGGACAGTACAACACTGAAGCTTTCTTT. This translates into CASSEGQYNTEAFF.

The chain has TRBV2 and TRBJ1-1; D might be TRBD1 (5 bases). CDR1 and CDR2 (germline): SNHLY, FYNNEI. The CDR3 is 14 residues long. V was pared by 7 bases and J by 4 bases, with 16 bases between. CDR3 DNA sequence: TGTGCCAGCACCCCGGGCCCCGGGGGCACTGAAGCTTTCTTT. Translation gives CASTPGPGGTEAFF.

This clonotype was picked up a small number of times. A much larger clone lies one base from this, so it may be a read error. The chain links TRBV2 to TRBJ1-1; D is unresolved. Germline V gene data show CDR1 as SNHLY and CDR2 as FYNNEI. The ends were cut back, 5 bases at V and 4 bases at J, with 11 bases in the middle. The CDR3 runs to 13 residues. The CDR3 DNA reads as TGTGCCAGCAGTCTTCCCCCCAGCACTGAAGCTTTCTTT. It is translated as CASSLPPSTEAFF.

This chain connects TRBV19 to TRBJ1-3; unclear D gene. Trimming left V 6 bases short and J 4 bases short, with 7 bases between. The CDR3 runs 12 residues. Germline V gene lookup returns CDR1 LNHDA and CDR2 SQIVND (reference sequence). CDR3 sequence reads: CASSRFGNTIYF. DNA for the CDR3: TGTGCCAGTAGCCGATTCGGAAACACCATATATTTT.